Included here is one T cell receptor (beta chain) sequence, with context. Unique molecular identifiers were added to individual cDNA molecules. In TCRdb, the 5' RACE reads were re-called with MiXCR into one record per CDR3 protein. This sample has about 22,000 distinct CDR3 sequences, with about 4.7% found just once. The entry originates in a study of early T cells in non-severe SARS-CoV-2 infection. Study-wide context: Alpha and beta chains were unpaired, from unsorted whole-blood bulk RNA.

Sequences were obtained from whole blood. This clonotype was sampled from an adult who was a healthcare worker with PCR-confirmed SARS-CoV-2 infection or an uninfected control (not recorded which).

The CDR3 loop reads CASSLMRDRSAEQYF. The CDR3 nucleotides are TGTGCCAGCAGCTTAATGCGGGACAGGTCCGCCGAGCAGTACTTC. This rearrangement joins TRBV11-2 to TRBJ2-7; 8 nucleotides match TRBD1. From germline, CDR1 is SGHAT and CDR2 FQNNGV. The trim removed 2 bases at V and 6 bases at J, leaving 9 bases unmatched. CDR3 length: 15 residues.